The 8 T cell receptor beta chains presented below share a single source sample, sequenced in a study of blood T cell repertoires in COVID-19. The method was immunoSEQ multiplex PCR; TCRdb's version includes in-frame clones alone and lacks a portion of them. The table lists 150,000 to 200,000 clones, roughly four fifths of them singletons. Sequencing was carried out using peripheral blood. These TCRs come from a man in his fifties or sixties with active or convalescent COVID-19.

The chain joins TRBV10-2 to TRBJ1-2; 8 bases align to TRBD1. This CDR3 comprises 14 residues. The germline V gene encodes CDR1 WSHSY and CDR2 SAAADI. Germline trimming cut 6 bases from V and 5 bases from J; bases unmatched to any gene: 8. The DNA of the CDR3 is TGCGCCAGCAGACTAACTGACAGGGGTTATGGCTACACCTTC. Amino acids: CASRLTDRGYGYTF.

The V gene is TRBV19, the J gene TRBJ2-7; 10 bases agree with TRBD1. The CDR3 is 14 residues long. Germline V CDR1 and CDR2: LNHDA, SQIVND (reference sequence). V lost 3 bases, J lost 2 bases, and 1 base stayed unmatched. Here the CDR3 DNA reads TGTGCCAGTAGTATCGGACAGGGGGCCTACGAGCAGTACTTC. It codes for CASSIGQGAYEQYF.

DNA of the CDR3: TGTGCCAGCAGCCCGCGACTAGCGGGGGCGTTCGGGGAGCTGTTTTTT. Its translation: CASSPRLAGAFGELFF. The chain employs TRBV3-1 (or the pseudogene TRBV3-2) and TRBJ2-2, with TRBD2 matching 12 bases. Trimming removed 4 bases from V and 7 bases from J; junction bases left unmatched: 7. The CDR3 is 16 residues long. Germline V gene lookup returns CDR1 LGHDT and CDR2 YNNKEL (reference sequence).

A single count supports this clone. The chain uses TRBV27 and TRBJ1-4, with D perhaps matching TRBD1 (6 bases). Trimming removed 5 bases from V and 6 bases from J, with 19 bases in between. The CDR3 covers 16 residues. Germline V gene lookup returns CDR1 MNHEY and CDR2 SMNVEV (reference sequence). CDR3: CASSPGVFGKDEKLFF. DNA for the CDR3: TGTGCCAGCAGTCCAGGGGTATTTGGAAAGGATGAAAAACTGTTTTTT. Using reference TRBV27 and TRBJ1-4 for the parts outside the CDR3, the full variable domain is EAQVTQNPRYLITVTGKKLTVTCSQNMNHEYMSWYRQDPGLGLRQIYYSMNVEVTDKGDVPEGYKVSRKEKRNFPLILESPSPNQTSLYFCASSPGVFGKDEKLFFGSGTQLSVL.

The chain recombines TRBV28 with TRBJ2-2, with 11 bases aligning to TRBD2. After removal of 6 bases from V and 3 bases from J, the junction contained 3 bases not matched to a gene. This CDR3 is 15 amino acids long. Germline V gene sequence: CDR1 MDHEN, CDR2 SYDVKM. CDR3 residues: CASRVGLADTGELFF. The CDR3 nucleotides read TGTGCCAGCAGAGTGGGACTAGCGGACACCGGGGAGCTGTTTTTT.

The chain combines TRBV14 with TRBJ2-1; the match to TRBD1 covers 10 bases. CDR3 size: 17 residues. The germline CDR1 and CDR2 sequences are SGHDN and FVKESK. J lost 10 bases, V lost 0 bases, and 12 bases had no gene match. This CDR3 is CASSQDKTGGVLPEQFF. Written as DNA, the CDR3 is TGTGCCAGCAGCCAAGACAAGACAGGGGGCGTTCTCCCGGAGCAGTTCTTC.

The chain combines TRBV9 with TRBJ1-4; TRBD1 is a possible D gene (6 bases). This CDR3 comprises 14 residues. Trimming shortened V by 0 bases and J by 7 bases, and 10 bases separated the two germline ends. CDR1 and CDR2 from the germline V gene are SGDLS and YYNGEE. The chain's CDR3 is CASSVAGAGEKLFF. CDR3 nucleotides: TGTGCCAGCAGCGTAGCAGGGGCCGGTGAAAAACTGTTTTTT.

Here the CDR3 DNA reads TGTGCCAGCAGTTACAATAGTCCTAGCGGACTTTACGAGCAGTACTTC. The encoded protein is CASSYNSPSGLYEQYF. This sequence joins TRBV6-5 and TRBJ2-7; 7 nucleotides align to TRBD2. The V gene end was trimmed by 2 bases and the J gene end by 4 bases; junction bases not matched to a gene: 11. The CDR3 has 16 residues. CDR1 is MNHEY and CDR2 is SVGAGI in the germline V gene.